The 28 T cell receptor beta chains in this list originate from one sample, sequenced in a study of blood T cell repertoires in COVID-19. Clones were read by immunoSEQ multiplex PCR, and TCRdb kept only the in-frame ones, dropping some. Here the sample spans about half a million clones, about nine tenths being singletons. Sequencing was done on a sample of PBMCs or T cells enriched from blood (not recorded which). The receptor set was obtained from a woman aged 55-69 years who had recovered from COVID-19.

This chain's CDR3 is CASSAGQGPSPLHF. CDR3 nucleotides: TGTGCCAGCAGCGCTGGACAGGGTCCTTCACCCCTCCACTTT. The J gene is TRBJ1-6, the V gene TRBV5-6; 8 bases align to TRBD1. Germline assignment: CDR1 SGHDT and CDR2 YYEEEE. With 4 bases clipped from V and 9 bases from J, the junction kept 6 bases outside the gene matches. The CDR3 runs to 14 residues.

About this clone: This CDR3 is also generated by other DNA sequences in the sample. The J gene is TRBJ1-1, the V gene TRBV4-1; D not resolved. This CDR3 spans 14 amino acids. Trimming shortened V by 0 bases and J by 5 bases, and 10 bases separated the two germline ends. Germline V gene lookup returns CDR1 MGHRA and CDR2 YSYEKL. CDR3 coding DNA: TGCGCCAGCAGCCAAGATTTGGGGAGGACTGAAGCTTTCTTT. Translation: CASSQDLGRTEAFF.

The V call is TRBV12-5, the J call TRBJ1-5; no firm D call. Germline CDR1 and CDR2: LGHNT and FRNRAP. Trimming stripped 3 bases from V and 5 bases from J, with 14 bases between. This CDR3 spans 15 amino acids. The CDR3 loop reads CASGFISRPDQPQHF. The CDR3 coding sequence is TGTGCTAGTGGTTTTATTTCCCGCCCGGATCAGCCCCAGCATTTT.

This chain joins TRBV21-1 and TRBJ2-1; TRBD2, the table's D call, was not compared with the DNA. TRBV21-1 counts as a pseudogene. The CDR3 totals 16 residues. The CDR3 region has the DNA TGTGCCAGCACGAAAGGCGGCGGGGAGGAGGGCAATGAGCAGTTCTTC. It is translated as CASTKGGGEEGNEQFF.

The CDR3 reads CASSLTGDYGYTF. CDR3 coding DNA: TGTGCCAGCAGCCTGACAGGGGACTATGGCTACACCTTC. The rearrangement links TRBV28 to TRBJ1-2; 8 bases map to TRBD1. The V segment lost 6 bases and the J segment 3 bases; nucleotides outside the gene matches: 3. The V gene's germline CDR1 is MDHEN and CDR2 SYDVKM. This CDR3 region has 13 residues.

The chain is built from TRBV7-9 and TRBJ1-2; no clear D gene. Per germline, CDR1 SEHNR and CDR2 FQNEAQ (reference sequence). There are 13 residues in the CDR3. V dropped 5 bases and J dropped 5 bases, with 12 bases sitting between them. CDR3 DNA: TGTGCCAGCAGCCCAGATAACACATATGGCTACACCTTC. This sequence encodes CASSPDNTYGYTF.

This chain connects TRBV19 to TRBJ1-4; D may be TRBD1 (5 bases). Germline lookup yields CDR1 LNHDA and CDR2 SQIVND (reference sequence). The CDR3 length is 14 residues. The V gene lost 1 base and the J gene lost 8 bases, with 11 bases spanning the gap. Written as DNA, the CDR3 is TGTGCCAGTAGTATAGGGGGGGGAAGCGAAAAACTGTTTTTT. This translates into CASSIGGGSEKLFF.

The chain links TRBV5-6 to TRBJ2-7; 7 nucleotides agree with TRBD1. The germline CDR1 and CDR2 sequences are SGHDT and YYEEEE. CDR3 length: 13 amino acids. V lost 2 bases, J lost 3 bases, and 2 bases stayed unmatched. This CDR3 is CASSFRQGYEQYV. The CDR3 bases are TGTGCCAGCAGCTTCCGACAGGGCTACGAGCAGTACGTC.

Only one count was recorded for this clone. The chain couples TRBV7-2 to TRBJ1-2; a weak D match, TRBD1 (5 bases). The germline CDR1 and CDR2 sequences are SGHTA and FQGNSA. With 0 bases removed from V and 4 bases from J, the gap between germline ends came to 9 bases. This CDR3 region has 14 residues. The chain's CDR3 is CASSLAGQTYGYTF. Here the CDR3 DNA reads TGTGCCAGCAGCTTAGCGGGGCAGACCTATGGCTACACCTTC. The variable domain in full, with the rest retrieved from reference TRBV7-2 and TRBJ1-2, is GAGVSQSPSNKVTEKGKDVELRCDPISGHTALYWYRQSLGQGLEFLIYFQGNSAPDKSGLPSDRFSAERTGGSVSTLTIQRTQQEDSAVYLCASSLAGQTYGYTFGSGTRLTVV.

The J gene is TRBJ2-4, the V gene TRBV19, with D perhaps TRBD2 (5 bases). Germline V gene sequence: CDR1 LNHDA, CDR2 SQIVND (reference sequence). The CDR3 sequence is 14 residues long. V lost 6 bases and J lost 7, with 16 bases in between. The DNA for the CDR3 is TGTGCCAGTAGCGGGGAGACCGGGTCCAACATTCAGTACTTC. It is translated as CASSGETGSNIQYF.

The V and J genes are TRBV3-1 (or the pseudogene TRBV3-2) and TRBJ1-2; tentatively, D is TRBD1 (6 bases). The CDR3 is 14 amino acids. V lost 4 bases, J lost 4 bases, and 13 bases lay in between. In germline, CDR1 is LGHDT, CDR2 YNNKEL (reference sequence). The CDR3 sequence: CASSPPQGSYGYTF. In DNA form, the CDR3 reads TGTGCCAGCAGCCCCCCACAGGGAAGCTATGGCTACACCTTC.

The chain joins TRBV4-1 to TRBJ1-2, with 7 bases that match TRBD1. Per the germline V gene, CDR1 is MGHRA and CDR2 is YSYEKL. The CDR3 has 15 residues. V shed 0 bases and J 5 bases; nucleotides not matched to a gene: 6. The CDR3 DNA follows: TGCGCCAGCAGCCAAGATAGGCAGGGGGGTTATGGCTACACCTTC. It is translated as CASSQDRQGGYGYTF.

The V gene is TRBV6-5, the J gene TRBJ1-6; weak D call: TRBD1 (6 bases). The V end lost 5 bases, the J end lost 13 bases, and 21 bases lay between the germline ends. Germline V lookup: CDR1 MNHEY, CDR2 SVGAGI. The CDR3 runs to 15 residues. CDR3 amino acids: CASSTLNRVGSPLHF. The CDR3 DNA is TGTGCCAGCAGTACCTTGAACAGGGTTGGTTCGCCCCTCCACTTT.

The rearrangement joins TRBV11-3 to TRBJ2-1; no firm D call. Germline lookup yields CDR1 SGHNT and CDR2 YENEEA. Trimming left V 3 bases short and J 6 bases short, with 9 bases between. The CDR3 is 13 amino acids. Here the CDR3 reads CASSFGIGNEQFF. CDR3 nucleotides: TGTGCCAGCAGCTTCGGTATTGGCAATGAGCAGTTCTTC.

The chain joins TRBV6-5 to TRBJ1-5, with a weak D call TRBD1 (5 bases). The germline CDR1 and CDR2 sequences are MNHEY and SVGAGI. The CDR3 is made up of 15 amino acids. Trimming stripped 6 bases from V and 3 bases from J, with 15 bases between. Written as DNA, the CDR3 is TGTGCCAGCAGCCTAGACAGAGGAAACAATCAGCCCCAGCATTTT. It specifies CASSLDRGNNQPQHF.

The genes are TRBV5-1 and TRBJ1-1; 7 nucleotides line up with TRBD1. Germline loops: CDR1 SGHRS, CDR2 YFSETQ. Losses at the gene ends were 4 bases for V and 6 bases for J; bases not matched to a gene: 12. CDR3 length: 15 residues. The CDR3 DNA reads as TGCGCCAGCAGCCAGGACAGGACAGCGGACGCTGAAGCTTTCTTT. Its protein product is CASSQDRTADAEAFF.

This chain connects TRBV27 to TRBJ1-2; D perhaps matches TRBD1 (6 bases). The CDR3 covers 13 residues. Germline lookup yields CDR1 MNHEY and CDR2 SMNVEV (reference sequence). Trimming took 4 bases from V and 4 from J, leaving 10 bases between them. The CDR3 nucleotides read TGTGCCAGCAGTTACCAGGGGCTCTATGGCTACACCTTC. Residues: CASSYQGLYGYTF.

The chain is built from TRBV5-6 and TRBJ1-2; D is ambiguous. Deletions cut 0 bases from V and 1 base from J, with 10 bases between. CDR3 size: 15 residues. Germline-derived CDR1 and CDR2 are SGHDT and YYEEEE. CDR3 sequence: CASSLGGVGNYGYTF. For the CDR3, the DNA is TGTGCCAGCAGCTTGGGCGGGGTCGGTAACTATGGCTACACCTTC.

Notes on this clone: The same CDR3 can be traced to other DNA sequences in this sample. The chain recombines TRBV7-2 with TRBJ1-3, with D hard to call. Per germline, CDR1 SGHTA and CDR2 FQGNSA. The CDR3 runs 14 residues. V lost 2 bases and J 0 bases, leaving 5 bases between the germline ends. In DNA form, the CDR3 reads TGTGCCAGCAGCTTACGGTCCTCTGGAAACACCATATATTTT. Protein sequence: CASSLRSSGNTIYF.

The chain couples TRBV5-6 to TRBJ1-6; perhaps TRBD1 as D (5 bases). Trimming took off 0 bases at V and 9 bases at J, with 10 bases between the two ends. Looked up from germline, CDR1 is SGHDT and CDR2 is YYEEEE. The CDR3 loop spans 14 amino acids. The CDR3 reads CASSLDRSVSPLHF. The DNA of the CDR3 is TGTGCCAGCAGCTTGGACAGGTCTGTTTCACCCCTCCACTTT.

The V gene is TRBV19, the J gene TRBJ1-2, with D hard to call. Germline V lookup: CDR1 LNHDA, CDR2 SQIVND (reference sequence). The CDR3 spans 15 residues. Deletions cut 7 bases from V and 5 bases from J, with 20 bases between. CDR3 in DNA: TGTGCCAGTACCCGGGTGGCCAAGCCGCTATATGGCTACACCTTC. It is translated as CASTRVAKPLYGYTF. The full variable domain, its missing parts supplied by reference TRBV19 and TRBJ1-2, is DGGITQSPKYLFRKEGQNVTLSCEQNLNHDAMYWYRQDPGQGLRLIYYSQIVNDFQKGDIAEGYSVSREKKESFPLTVTSAQKNPTAFYLCASTRVAKPLYGYTFGSGTRLTVV.

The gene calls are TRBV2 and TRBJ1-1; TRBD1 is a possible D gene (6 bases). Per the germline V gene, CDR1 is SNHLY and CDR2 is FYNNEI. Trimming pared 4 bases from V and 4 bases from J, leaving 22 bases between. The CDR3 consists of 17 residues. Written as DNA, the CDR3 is TGTGCCAGCAGTGGGCACAGGGACCCCATCTCGACCACTGAAGCTTTCTTT. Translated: CASSGHRDPISTTEAFF. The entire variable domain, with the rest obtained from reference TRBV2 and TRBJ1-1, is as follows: EPEVTQTPSHQVTQMGQEVILRCVPISNHLYFYWYRQILGQKVEFLVSFYNNEISEKSEIFDDQFSVERPDGSNFTLKIRSTKLEDSAMYFCASSGHRDPISTTEAFFGQGTRLTVV.

The CDR3 bases are TGTGCCAGCAGCTTGGGAGCGGGGGGGACCTACGAGCAGTACGTC. As protein: CASSLGAGGTYEQYV. The chain couples TRBV5-4 to TRBJ2-7, with 10 bases fitting TRBD2. The CDR3 is 15 amino acids. The J segment lost 2 bases and the V segment lost 0 bases, leaving 2 bases of the junction unmatched. Germline V gene data show CDR1 as SGHNT and CDR2 as YYREEE (reference sequence).

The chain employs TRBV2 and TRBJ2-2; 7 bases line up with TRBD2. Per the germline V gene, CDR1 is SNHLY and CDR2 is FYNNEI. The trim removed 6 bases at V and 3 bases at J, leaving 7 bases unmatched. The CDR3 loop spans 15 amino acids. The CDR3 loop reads CASRGSGRDTGELFF. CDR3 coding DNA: TGTGCCAGCAGGGGTAGCGGGCGGGACACCGGGGAGCTGTTTTTT.

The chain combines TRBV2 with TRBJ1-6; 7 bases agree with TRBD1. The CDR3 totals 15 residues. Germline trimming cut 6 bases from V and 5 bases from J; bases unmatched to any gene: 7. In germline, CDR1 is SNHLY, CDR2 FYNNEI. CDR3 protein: CASSPDRPNNSPLHF. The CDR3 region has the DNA TGTGCCAGCAGCCCGGACAGGCCTAATAATTCACCCCTCCACTTT.

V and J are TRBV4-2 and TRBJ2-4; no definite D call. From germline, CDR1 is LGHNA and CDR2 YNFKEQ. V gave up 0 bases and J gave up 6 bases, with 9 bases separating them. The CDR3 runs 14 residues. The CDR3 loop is CASSQDSGVNIQYF. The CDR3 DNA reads TGTGCCAGCAGCCAAGATTCGGGTGTAAACATTCAGTACTTC.

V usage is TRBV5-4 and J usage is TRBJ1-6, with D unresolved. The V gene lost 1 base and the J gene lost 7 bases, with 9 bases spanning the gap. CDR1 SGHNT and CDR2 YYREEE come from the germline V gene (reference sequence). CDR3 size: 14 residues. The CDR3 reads CASSLMAGNSPLHF. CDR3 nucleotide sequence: TGTGCCAGCAGCTTGATGGCAGGCAATTCACCCCTCCACTTT.

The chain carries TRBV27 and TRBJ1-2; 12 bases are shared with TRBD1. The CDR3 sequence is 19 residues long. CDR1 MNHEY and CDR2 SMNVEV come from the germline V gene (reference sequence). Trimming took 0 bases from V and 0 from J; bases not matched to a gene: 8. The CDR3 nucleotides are TGTGCCAGCAGTTTATCTGGTAGGGGACAGGGGGCGTCTAACTATGGCTACACCTTC. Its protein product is CASSLSGRGQGASNYGYTF.